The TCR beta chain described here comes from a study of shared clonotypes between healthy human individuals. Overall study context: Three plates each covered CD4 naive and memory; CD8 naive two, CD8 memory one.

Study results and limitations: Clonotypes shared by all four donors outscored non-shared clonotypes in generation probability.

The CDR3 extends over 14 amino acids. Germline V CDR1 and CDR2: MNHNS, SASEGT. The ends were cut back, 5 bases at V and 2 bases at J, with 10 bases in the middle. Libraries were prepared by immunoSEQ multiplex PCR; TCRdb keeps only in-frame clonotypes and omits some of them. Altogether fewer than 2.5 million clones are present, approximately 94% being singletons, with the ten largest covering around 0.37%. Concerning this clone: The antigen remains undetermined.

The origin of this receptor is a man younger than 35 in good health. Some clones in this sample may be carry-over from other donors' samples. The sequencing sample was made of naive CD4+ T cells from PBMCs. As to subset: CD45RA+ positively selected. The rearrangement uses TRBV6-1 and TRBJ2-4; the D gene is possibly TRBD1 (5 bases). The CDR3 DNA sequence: TGTGCCAGCAGTCGAGACAGTTCCAAAAACATTCAGTACTTC. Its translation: CASSRDSSKNIQYF.